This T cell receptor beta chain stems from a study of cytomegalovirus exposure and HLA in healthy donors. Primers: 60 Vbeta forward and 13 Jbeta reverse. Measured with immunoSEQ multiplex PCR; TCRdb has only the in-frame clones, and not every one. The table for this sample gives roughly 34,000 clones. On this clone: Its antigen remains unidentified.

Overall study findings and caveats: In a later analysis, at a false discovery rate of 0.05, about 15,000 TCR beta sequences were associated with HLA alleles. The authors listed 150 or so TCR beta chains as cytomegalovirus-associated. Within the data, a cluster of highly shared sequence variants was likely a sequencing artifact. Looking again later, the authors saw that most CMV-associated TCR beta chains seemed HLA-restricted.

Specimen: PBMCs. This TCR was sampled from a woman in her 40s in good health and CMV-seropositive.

CDR3 residues: CASSILTSGDPRQFF. CDR3 in DNA: TGCGCCAGCTCTATACTCACTAGCGGAGACCCGCGGCAGTTCTTC. The chain links TRBV4-1 to TRBJ2-1; 8 bases are a match to TRBD2. Unmatched junction bases numbered 18, after V lost 8 bases and J lost 12 bases. Per germline, CDR1 MGHRA and CDR2 YSYEKL. This CDR3 is 15 amino acids long.